This TCR beta chain was profiled in a study of spatial heterogeneity in lung cancer. Whole-study context: Sequencing consistently turned up more beta-chain sequences than alpha-chain sequences. Bulk RNA-seq from matched material yielded a T cell module score that correlated strongly with TCR transcript counts in tumor regions.

A note on this clonotype: The antigen is undetermined.

Documented time point: sample taken at primary tumor resection. Without sorting, whole RNA was sequenced from tumor, nontumor lung or frozen PBMC. The study's findings and limits: Tumors with more nonsynonymous mutations had more expanded intratumoral alpha and beta TCRs.

A distinct unique molecular identifier was carried by each TCR cDNA molecule. TCRdb ran MiXCR on the 5' RACE reads and lists one entry per CDR3 protein. Altogether about 100,000 distinct CDR3 sequences are present, about 4.4% being singletons, with the ten largest covering about 20%. The CDR3 has 14 residues. Germline assignment: CDR1 MDHEN and CDR2 SYDVKM. Trimming at V came to 3 bases and at J to 5 bases, leaving 4 bases not matched to a gene. This receptor was identified in a male donor with early-stage non-small cell lung cancer. The chain employs TRBV28 and TRBJ2-3; 8 bases map to TRBD2. The sequencing used lung tumor tissue, collected at surgery. In DNA, the CDR3 is TGTGCCAGCAGTTTGAGCGGGAGAATAGATACGCAGTATTTT. Translated: CASSLSGRIDTQYF.